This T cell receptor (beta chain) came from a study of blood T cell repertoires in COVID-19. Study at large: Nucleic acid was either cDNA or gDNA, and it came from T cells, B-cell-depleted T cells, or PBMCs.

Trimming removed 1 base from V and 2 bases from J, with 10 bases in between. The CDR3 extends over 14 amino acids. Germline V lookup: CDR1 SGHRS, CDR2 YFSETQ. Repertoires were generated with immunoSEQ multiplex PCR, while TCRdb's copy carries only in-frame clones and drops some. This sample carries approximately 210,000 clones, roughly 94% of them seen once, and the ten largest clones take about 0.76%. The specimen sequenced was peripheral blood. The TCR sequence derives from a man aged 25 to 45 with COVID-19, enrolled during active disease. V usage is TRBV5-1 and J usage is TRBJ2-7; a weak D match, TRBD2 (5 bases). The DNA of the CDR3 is TGCGCCAGCAGCTTGAGGGAGAGTACCTACGAGCAGTACTTC. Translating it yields CASSLRESTYEQYF.